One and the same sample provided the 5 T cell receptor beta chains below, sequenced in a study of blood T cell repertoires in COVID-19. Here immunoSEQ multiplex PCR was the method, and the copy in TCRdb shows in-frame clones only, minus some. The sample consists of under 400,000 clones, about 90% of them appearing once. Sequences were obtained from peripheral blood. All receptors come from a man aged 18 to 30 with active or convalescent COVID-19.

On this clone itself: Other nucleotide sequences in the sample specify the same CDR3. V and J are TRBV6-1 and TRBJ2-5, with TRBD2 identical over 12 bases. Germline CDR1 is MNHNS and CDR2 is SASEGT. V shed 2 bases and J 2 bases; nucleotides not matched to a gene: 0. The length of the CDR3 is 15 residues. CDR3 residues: CASSELAGGQETQYF. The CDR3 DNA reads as TGTGCCAGCAGTGAACTAGCGGGGGGGCAAGAGACCCAGTACTTC.

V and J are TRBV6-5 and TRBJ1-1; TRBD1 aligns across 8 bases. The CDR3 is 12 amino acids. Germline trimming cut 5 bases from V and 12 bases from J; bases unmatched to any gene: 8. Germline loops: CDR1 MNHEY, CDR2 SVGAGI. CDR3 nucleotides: TGTGCCAGCAGTCGAGGCGACAGGGGAACTTTCTTT. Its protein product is CASSRGDRGTFF.

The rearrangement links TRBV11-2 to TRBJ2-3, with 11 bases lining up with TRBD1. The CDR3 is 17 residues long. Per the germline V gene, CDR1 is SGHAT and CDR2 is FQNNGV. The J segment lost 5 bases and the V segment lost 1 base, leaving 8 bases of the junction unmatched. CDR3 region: CASSLGPRTGGIDTQYF. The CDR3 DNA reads TGTGCCAGCAGCTTAGGGCCGCGGACAGGGGGCATAGATACGCAGTATTTT.

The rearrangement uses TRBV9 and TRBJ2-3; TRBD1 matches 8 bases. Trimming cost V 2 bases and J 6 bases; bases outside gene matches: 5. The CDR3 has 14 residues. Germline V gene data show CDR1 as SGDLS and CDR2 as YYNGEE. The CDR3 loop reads CASSVSGGLDTQYF. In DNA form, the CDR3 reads TGTGCCAGCAGCGTCTCAGGGGGCCTGGATACGCAGTATTTT.

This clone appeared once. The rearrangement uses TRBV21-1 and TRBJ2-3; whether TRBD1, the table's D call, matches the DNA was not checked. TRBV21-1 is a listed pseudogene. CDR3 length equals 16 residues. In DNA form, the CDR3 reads TGTGCCAGCAGCATGGGACAGAACCCATTCACAGATACGCAGTATTTT. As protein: CASSMGQNPFTDTQYF.